The 5 T cell receptor beta chains listed next were all sequenced from one sample in a study of OX40 agonist ivuxolimab in advanced cancers. Library method: the immunoSEQ multiplex PCR assay. This is the immuneACCESS table as TCRdb keeps it, with only in-frame sequences that have V and J called. A part of the clones is gone; compared with another copy, unresolved V genes explain less than half, and the rest is unexplained. For this sample there are roughly 100,000 clones; about 87% appear just once. The top ten clonotypes cover under 0.8% of the sample. The material was CD4+ or CD8+ T cells sorted from blood, obtained in a trial of the OX40 agonist ivuxolimab. These receptors all stem from an adult with an advanced solid tumor such as melanoma, head and neck, liver or kidney cancer.

This clone has more than one count but fewer than ten. This chain uses TRBV7-9 with TRBJ2-3; 9 bases line up with TRBD2. This CDR3 comprises 14 residues. The ends lost 4 bases at V and 7 bases at J; junction bases unmatched: 6. Germline CDR1 reads SEHNR; CDR2 reads FQNEAQ (reference sequence). Here the CDR3 DNA reads TGTGCCAGCAGCTCAGGGACTAGCTTGAATACGCAGTATTTT. Amino acids: CASSSGTSLNTQYF.

This clone has only one observation. This chain uses TRBV2 with TRBJ1-5; no reliable D call. Trimming cost V 6 bases and J 1 base, with 16 bases left between them. This CDR3 is built from 16 residues. Germline V gene data show CDR1 as SNHLY and CDR2 as FYNNEI. CDR3: CASRSSSASSNQPQHF. Here the CDR3 DNA reads TGTGCCAGCAGATCCTCCTCCGCGTCCAGCAATCAGCCCCAGCATTTT.

The gene calls are TRBV7-8 and TRBJ1-2; D is undetermined. There are 15 residues in the CDR3. Germline values: CDR1 SGHVS, CDR2 FQNEAQ. Trimming removed 1 base at V and 5 bases at J, with 14 bases between. The CDR3 region has the DNA TGTGCCAGCAGCTTAGTGGGAGAAGCCAGATATGGCTACACCTTC. Amino acids: CASSLVGEARYGYTF.

The chain uses TRBV19 and TRBJ1-4; 9 positions match TRBD1. CDR1 LNHDA and CDR2 SQIVND come from the germline V gene (reference sequence). The CDR3 spans 13 residues. The ends lost 7 bases at V and 8 bases at J; junction bases unmatched: 5. CDR3 region: CASKDRGGEKLFF. The CDR3 nucleotides read TGTGCCAGTAAGGACAGGGGCGGGGAAAAACTGTTTTTT.

J is TRBJ2-7 and V is TRBV10-1; D is unresolved. Looked up from germline, CDR1 is WNHNN and CDR2 is SYGVQD (reference sequence). The CDR3 contains 15 residues. V was clipped by 10 bases and J by 0 bases, with 19 bases between them. This CDR3 is CAIVESCQSSYEQYF. The DNA of the CDR3 is TGCGCCATTGTAGAGTCGTGCCAAAGCTCCTACGAGCAGTACTTC.